This TCR beta chain derives from a study of cytomegalovirus exposure and HLA in healthy donors. Study results and limitations: A later analysis showed HLA-associated TCR beta chains outstripping equally common others in clonal expansion. A later analysis found common viral pathogens apparently linked to several of the most significant clusters.

Primers for the PCR totalled 60 Vbeta and 13 Jbeta. Only in-frame clones appear in the TCRdb table, and some are missing; sequencing was by immunoSEQ multiplex PCR. The data show around 110,000 clones, with roughly 82% seen just once and roughly 6% held by the top ten. The V segment lost 2 bases and the J segment 0 bases; nucleotides outside the gene matches: 6. The CDR3 runs to 16 residues. CDR1 SGDLS and CDR2 YYNGEE come from the germline V gene. About this clone: What it binds is unknown.

Sequencing was carried out using PBMCs. This sequence originates from a woman between 50 and 59 years old in good health and CMV-seropositive. This sequence joins TRBV9 and TRBJ2-3; the match to TRBD2 covers 7 bases. The DNA of the CDR3 is TGTGCCAGCAGCGTGGGAGCGGGGCCTAGCACAGATACGCAGTATTTT. Protein product: CASSVGAGPSTDTQYF.